These 16 T cell receptor beta chains were sequenced from one sample in a study of blood T cell repertoires in COVID-19. Data came from immunoSEQ multiplex PCR; TCRdb stores just in-frame clones and leaves some out. The data contain under 30,000 clones, roughly nine tenths of them singletons. The sequenced material came from peripheral blood. The receptors were sampled from a human donor in a cohort sampled during active COVID-19.

The chain joins TRBV3-1 (or the pseudogene TRBV3-2) to TRBJ1-3; 7 bases match TRBD1. The ends lost 0 bases at V and 2 bases at J; junction bases unmatched: 7. The CDR3 runs to 17 residues. Germline V CDR1 and CDR2: LGHDT, YNNKEL (reference sequence). CDR3 in amino acids: CASSQDLVDRAGNTIYF. The CDR3 DNA is TGTGCCAGCAGCCAAGATCTTGTCGACAGGGCTGGAAACACCATATATTTT.

The chain combines TRBV7-9 with TRBJ2-3; the D gene is possibly TRBD2 (6 bases). This CDR3 has 13 residues. Trimming cost V 7 bases and J 6 bases, with 14 bases left between them. CDR1 and CDR2 from the germline V gene are SEHNR and FQNEAQ (reference sequence). The CDR3 DNA sequence: TGTGCCAGCATCCCGGGGCTAGCGGATACGCAGTATTTT. Its protein product is CASIPGLADTQYF.

As DNA, the CDR3 is TGTGCCAGCAGTCCCGGGACTCCCTACAATGAGCAGTTCTTC. Encoded protein: CASSPGTPYNEQFF. This chain uses TRBV27 with TRBJ2-1, with a tentative D call TRBD2 (6 bases). The CDR3 has 14 residues. V was cut by 5 bases and J by 2 bases, with 10 bases left in between. Germline CDR1 reads MNHEY; CDR2 reads SMNVEV (reference sequence).

The chain recombines TRBV7-8 with TRBJ2-2; 9 nucleotides align to TRBD1. V dropped 0 bases and J dropped 5; count of bases not matched to a gene: 4. The CDR3 contains 16 residues. Germline V lookup: CDR1 SGHVS, CDR2 FQNEAQ. Here the CDR3 DNA reads TGTGCCAGCAGCTTAGCGTGGACAGGGGCGACCGGGGAGCTGTTTTTT. Protein product: CASSLAWTGATGELFF.

This clone has only one observation. The chain couples TRBV7-2 to TRBJ2-3, with TRBD2 identical over 9 bases. The CDR3 runs 15 residues. J lost 1 base, V lost 5 bases, and 4 bases had no gene match. CDR1 and CDR2 from the germline V gene are SGHTA and FQGNSA. CDR3 in amino acids: CASSVGLAGTDTQYF. The DNA for the CDR3 is TGTGCCAGCAGCGTGGGACTAGCCGGCACAGATACGCAGTATTTT.

The chain employs TRBV19 and TRBJ2-3, with a possible D match to TRBD1 (6 bases). Germline-derived CDR1 and CDR2 are LNHDA and SQIVND (reference sequence). The V end was cut by 6 bases, the J end by 2 bases, with 21 bases between. The CDR3 runs to 17 residues. The CDR3, as DNA: TGTGCCAGTAGGATAATTGGTGGGCAGGGGCACACAGATACGCAGTATTTT. Translating it yields CASRIIGGQGHTDTQYF.

V and J are TRBV7-9 and TRBJ2-7, with 9 bases identical to TRBD1. This CDR3 is built from 14 residues. Germline V gives CDR1 SEHNR, CDR2 FQNEAQ (reference sequence). V shed 5 bases, J shed 5 bases, and the junction held 7 bases outside the gene matches. In nucleotides, the CDR3 is TGTGCCAGCAGCGAGGGACAGGGATTCGACGAGCAGTACTTC. It codes for CASSEGQGFDEQYF.

This clone was counted once. The gene calls are TRBV28 and TRBJ1-5, with 7 bases lining up with TRBD1. Losses at the gene ends were 5 bases for V and 4 bases for J; bases not matched to a gene: 8. CDR3 length equals 15 residues. Per germline, CDR1 MDHEN and CDR2 SYDVKM. The CDR3 DNA reads as TGTGCCAGCAGTCTAGGACAGGCCTCAAATCAGCCCCAGCATTTT. Translating gives CASSLGQASNQPQHF.

This clone was found once. V and J are TRBV27 and TRBJ2-7; 13 nucleotides match TRBD2. CDR1 is MNHEY, CDR2 SMNVEV, per germline (reference sequence). This CDR3 region has 16 residues. V shed 5 bases, J shed 4 bases, and the junction held 8 bases outside the gene matches. In DNA, the CDR3 is TGTGCCAGCAGTCAGGGGACTAGCGGGGCGCCTTACGAGCAGTACTTC. Its protein is CASSQGTSGAPYEQYF.

The chain combines TRBV6-5 with TRBJ2-4; tentatively, D is TRBD1 (5 bases). From germline, CDR1 is MNHEY and CDR2 SVGAGI. Trimming took 0 bases from V and 3 from J, leaving 12 bases between them. The CDR3 has 16 amino acids. The CDR3 loop is CASSYSTPGLKNIQYF. The CDR3 nucleotides are TGTGCCAGCAGTTACTCGACCCCAGGGCTCAAAAACATTCAGTACTTC.

The rearrangement links TRBV27 to TRBJ1-5; no reliable D call. V lost 8 bases and J lost 4, with 12 bases in between. The CDR3 totals 13 residues. Germline V gene data show CDR1 as MNHEY and CDR2 as SMNVEV (reference sequence). The CDR3 DNA reads as TGTGCCAGCGCCCGGGGTTATAATCAGCCCCAGCATTTT. It translates to CASARGYNQPQHF.

The V gene is TRBV6-5, the J gene TRBJ1-1, with 9 bases identical to TRBD1. This CDR3 comprises 15 residues. Germline lookup yields CDR1 MNHEY and CDR2 SVGAGI. J was trimmed by 4 bases and V by 6 bases; bases with no gene match: 9. CDR3 sequence reads: CASRPTGGAGTEAFF. DNA for the CDR3: TGTGCCAGCAGACCCACAGGGGGCGCGGGCACTGAAGCTTTCTTT.

The rearrangement uses TRBV9 and TRBJ2-2; D is unresolved. Germline values: CDR1 SGDLS, CDR2 YYNGEE. V shed 0 bases and J shed 4 bases, with 7 bases lying between them. The CDR3 has 14 amino acids. The CDR3 region has the DNA TGTGCCAGCAGCGTAGGAGGTTTCACCGGGGAGCTGTTTTTT. Translation gives CASSVGGFTGELFF.

This chain links TRBV7-2 with TRBJ2-5; tentative D call: TRBD2 (5 bases). Trimming took 3 bases from V and 5 from J, leaving 7 bases between them. The length of the CDR3 is 12 residues. Germline V gives CDR1 SGHTA, CDR2 FQGNSA. The CDR3 is CASSFRGETQYF. The CDR3 DNA reads as TGTGCCAGCAGCTTCCGCGGGGAGACCCAGTACTTC. Full variable domain (missing parts from reference TRBV7-2 and TRBJ2-5): GAGVSQSPSNKVTEKGKDVELRCDPISGHTALYWYRQSLGQGLEFLIYFQGNSAPDKSGLPSDRFSAERTGGSVSTLTIQRTQQEDSAVYLCASSFRGETQYFGPGTRLLVL.

The chain is built from TRBV18 and TRBJ2-7; no definite D call. This CDR3 spans 13 amino acids. The V end was cut by 3 bases, the J end by 2 bases, with 8 bases between. The germline V gene encodes CDR1 KGHSH and CDR2 LQKENI. The CDR3 spells CASSPGHTYEQYF. DNA for the CDR3: TGTGCCAGCTCACCCGGTCATACCTACGAGCAGTACTTC. The entire variable domain, with the rest obtained from reference TRBV18 and TRBJ2-7, is as follows: NAGVMQNPRHLVRRRGQEARLRCSPMKGHSHVYWYRQLPEEGLKFMVYLQKENIIDESGMPKERFSAEFPKEGPSILRIQQVVRGDSAAYFCASSPGHTYEQYFGPGTRLTVT.

The chain is built from TRBV12-5 and TRBJ2-1; 8 positions match TRBD2. The V gene's germline CDR1 is LGHNT and CDR2 FRNRAP. V lost 2 bases and J lost 6; bases outside the gene matches: 0. This CDR3 region has 13 residues. The CDR3 bases are TGTGCTAGTGGTTTGAGCGGGGGCAATGAGCAGTTCTTC. Protein: CASGLSGGNEQFF.